This entry lists 8 T cell receptor beta chains sequenced from one sample in a study of T cells in Graves' hyperthyroidism and ophthalmopathy. RNA transcripts were the template for amplifying TCR beta CDR3 regions. First-round RT-PCR with HTBI primers amplified the TCR CDR3 region. TCRdb fed the multiplex PCR reads into MiXCR, producing one record per CDR3 protein. The table has 450,000 to 550,000 distinct CDR3 sequences, around a quarter seen once; the top ten hold over 9%. Sequenced input: blood. The receptors derive from a woman in her thirties with Graves' ophthalmopathy.

V and J are TRBV20-1 and TRBJ2-7; 11 bases match TRBD1. This CDR3 has 15 residues. Germline V gene lookup returns CDR1 DFQATT and CDR2 SNEGSKA (reference sequence). Trimming removed 3 bases from V and 7 bases from J; junction bases left unmatched: 11. The CDR3 spells CSASHAPGTGGEQYF. CDR3 bases: TGCAGTGCTAGTCATGCCCCGGGGACAGGGGGGGAGCAGTACTTC.

The sample holds many counts of this clonotype. The chain recombines TRBV6-2 or TRBV6-3 with TRBJ2-7, with D unresolved. Looked up from germline, CDR1 is MNHEY and CDR2 is SVGEGT. The CDR3 covers 10 residues. The V end was cut by 1 base, the J end by 5 bases, with 0 bases between. CDR3 in DNA: TGTGCCAGCAGTTACTACGAGCAGTACTTC. Its translation: CASSYYEQYF.

This clonotype has a count of ten or more. CDR3 sequence (DNA): TGTGCCAGCAGCCGAGGCCGAACCTACGAGCAGTACTTC. It encodes CASSRGRTYEQYF. The chain is built from TRBV4-2 and TRBJ2-7; the D is unclear. V was shortened by 4 bases and J by 2 bases, with 9 bases between the two germline ends. CDR1 and CDR2 (germline): LGHNA, YNFKEQ. This CDR3 has 13 amino acids.

Details on this clonotype: One end of the junction is discordant with germline, which a read error may explain. This sequence joins TRBV7-9 and TRBJ1-1; D call uncertain. The CDR3 sequence is 14 residues long. Germline values: CDR1 SEHNR, CDR2 FQNEAQ (reference sequence). The CDR3 region has the DNA TGTGCCAGCAGCTGGACCGGCCTGAACACTGATGCTTTCTTT. Protein: CASSWTGLNTDAFF.

This clonotype was counted ten times or more. This rearrangement joins TRBV20-1 to TRBJ2-5; 8 nucleotides agree with TRBD2. The CDR3 spans 14 residues. Germline V gene data show CDR1 as DFQATT and CDR2 as SNEGSKA (reference sequence). Trimming at V came to 1 base and at J to 3 bases, leaving 4 bases not matched to a gene. Written as DNA, the CDR3 is TGCAGTGCTAGAGGGACTAGCCTGGAAGAGACCCAGTACTTC. Its protein is CSARGTSLEETQYF.

This clonotype was recorded at least ten times. The chain combines TRBV30 with TRBJ2-2; 7 positions match TRBD1. Trimming removed 4 bases from V and 2 bases from J; junction bases left unmatched: 10. Germline CDR1 GTSNPN, CDR2 SVGIG (reference sequence). There are 16 residues in the CDR3. The CDR3 nucleotides are TGTGCCTGGATCAATCGGGACAGACCCAACACCGGGGAGCTGTTTTTT. Its protein product is CAWINRDRPNTGELFF.

At least ten counts were recorded for this clonotype. The chain combines TRBV6-2 or TRBV6-3 with TRBJ1-5, with D unclear. Looked up from germline, CDR1 is MNHEY and CDR2 is SVGEGT. V was trimmed by 6 bases and J by 3 bases, leaving 12 bases between them. The CDR3 has 14 residues. The CDR3 nucleotides read TGTGCCAGCAGCCCCCCTTCCGACAATCAGCCCCAGCATTTT. Translated: CASSPPSDNQPQHF.

This chain uses TRBV7-9 with TRBJ2-5; D not resolved. Germline V lookup: CDR1 SEHNR, CDR2 FQNEAQ (reference sequence). The CDR3 length is 13 residues. Trimming pared 1 base from V and 5 bases from J, leaving 8 bases between. The CDR3 sequence: CASSLVTVETQYF. In DNA, the CDR3 is TGTGCCAGCAGCTTAGTTACAGTCGAGACCCAGTACTTC.